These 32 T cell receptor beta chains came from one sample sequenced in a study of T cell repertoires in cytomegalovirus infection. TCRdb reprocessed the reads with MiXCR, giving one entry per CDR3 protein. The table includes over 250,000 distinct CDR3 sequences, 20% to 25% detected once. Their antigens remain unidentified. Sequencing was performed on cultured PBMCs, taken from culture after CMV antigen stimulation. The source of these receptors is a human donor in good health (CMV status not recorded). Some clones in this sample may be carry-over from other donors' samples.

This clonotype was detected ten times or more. The CDR3 sequence: CASTNYFEVTYNEQFF. The CDR3, as DNA: TGTGCCAGCACGAATTATTTCGAGGTGACCTACAATGAGCAGTTCTTC. The J gene is TRBJ2-1, the V gene TRBV7-2; D unresolved. V was pared by 7 bases and J by 2 bases, with 18 bases between. The length of the CDR3 is 16 residues. The germline gives CDR1 SGHTA, CDR2 FQGNSA.

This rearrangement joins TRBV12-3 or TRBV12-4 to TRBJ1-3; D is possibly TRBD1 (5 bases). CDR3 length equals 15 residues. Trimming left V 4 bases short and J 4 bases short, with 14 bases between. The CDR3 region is CASSSGPQSGNTIYF. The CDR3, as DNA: TGTGCCAGCAGTTCGGGACCCCAGTCGGGAAACACCATATATTTT.

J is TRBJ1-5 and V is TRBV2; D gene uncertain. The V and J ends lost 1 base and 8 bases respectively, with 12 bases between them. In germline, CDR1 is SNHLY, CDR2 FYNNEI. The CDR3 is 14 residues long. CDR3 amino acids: CASSEERTVKPQHF. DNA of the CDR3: TGTGCCAGCAGTGAAGAGAGGACGGTTAAGCCCCAGCATTTT.

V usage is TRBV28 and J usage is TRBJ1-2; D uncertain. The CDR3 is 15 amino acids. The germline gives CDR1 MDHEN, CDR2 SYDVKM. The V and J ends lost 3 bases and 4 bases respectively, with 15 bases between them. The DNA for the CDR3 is TGTGCCAGCAGTTTTTCCACTCTGACCGGCTATGGCTACACCTTC. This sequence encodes CASSFSTLTGYGYTF.

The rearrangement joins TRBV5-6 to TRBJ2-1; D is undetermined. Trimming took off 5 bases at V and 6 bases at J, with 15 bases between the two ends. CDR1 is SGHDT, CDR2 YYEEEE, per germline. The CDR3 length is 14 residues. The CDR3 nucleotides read TGTGCCAGCAGGATGCAAGGGATCCCCAATGAGCAGTTCTTC. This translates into CASRMQGIPNEQFF.

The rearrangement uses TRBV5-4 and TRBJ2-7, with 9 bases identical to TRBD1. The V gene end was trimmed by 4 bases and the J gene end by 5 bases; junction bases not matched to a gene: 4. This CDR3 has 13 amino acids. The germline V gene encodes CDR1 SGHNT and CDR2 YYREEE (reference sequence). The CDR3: CASSADRGDEQYF. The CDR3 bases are TGTGCCAGCAGCGCGGACAGGGGCGACGAGCAGTACTTC.

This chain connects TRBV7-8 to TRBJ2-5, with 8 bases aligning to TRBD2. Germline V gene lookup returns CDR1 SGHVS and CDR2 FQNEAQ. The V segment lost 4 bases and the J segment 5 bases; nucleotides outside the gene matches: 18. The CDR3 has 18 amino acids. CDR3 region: CASSSQPGLGRGGETQYF. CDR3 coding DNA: TGTGCCAGCAGCTCGCAACCGGGACTAGGGCGCGGAGGGGAGACCCAGTACTTC.

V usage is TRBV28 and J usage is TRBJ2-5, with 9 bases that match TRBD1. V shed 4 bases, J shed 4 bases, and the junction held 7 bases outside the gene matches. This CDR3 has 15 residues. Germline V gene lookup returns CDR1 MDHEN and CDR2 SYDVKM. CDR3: CASSSRGQGGETQYF. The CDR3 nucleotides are TGTGCCAGCAGTTCTCGGGGACAGGGCGGAGAGACCCAGTACTTC.

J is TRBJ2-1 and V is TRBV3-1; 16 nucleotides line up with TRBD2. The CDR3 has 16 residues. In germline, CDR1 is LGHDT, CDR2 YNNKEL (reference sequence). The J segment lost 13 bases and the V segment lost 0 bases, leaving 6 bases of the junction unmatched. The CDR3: CASSQEGLAGGPGQFF. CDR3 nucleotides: TGTGCCAGCAGCCAAGAGGGACTAGCGGGAGGGCCGGGACAGTTCTTC.

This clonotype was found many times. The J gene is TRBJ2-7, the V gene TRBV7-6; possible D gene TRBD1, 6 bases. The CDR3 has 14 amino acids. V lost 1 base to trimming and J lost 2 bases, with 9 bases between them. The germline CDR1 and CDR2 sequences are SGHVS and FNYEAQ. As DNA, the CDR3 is TGTGCCAGCAGCTTAGTGGGACAAACCTACGAGCAGTACTTC. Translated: CASSLVGQTYEQYF. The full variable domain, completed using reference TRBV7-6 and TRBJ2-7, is GAGVSQSPRYKVTKRGQDVALRCDPISGHVSLYWYRQALGQGPEFLTYFNYEAQQDKSGLPNDRFSAERPEGSISTLTIQRTEQRDSAMYRCASSLVGQTYEQYFGPGTRLTVT.

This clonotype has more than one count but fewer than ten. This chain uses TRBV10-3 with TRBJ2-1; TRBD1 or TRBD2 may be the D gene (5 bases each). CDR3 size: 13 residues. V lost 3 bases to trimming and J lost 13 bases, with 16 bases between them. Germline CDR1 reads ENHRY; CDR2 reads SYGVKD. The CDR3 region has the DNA TGTGCCATCAGTGAACAACAGGAATCGGGACAGTTCTTC. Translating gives CAISEQQESGQFF.

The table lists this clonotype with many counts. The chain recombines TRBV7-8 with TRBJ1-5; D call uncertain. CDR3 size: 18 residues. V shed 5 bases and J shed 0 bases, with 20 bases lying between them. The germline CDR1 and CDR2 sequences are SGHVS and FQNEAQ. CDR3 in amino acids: CASSQTRSTVISNQPQHF. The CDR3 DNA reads TGTGCCAGCAGCCAAACTAGGTCGACGGTAATTAGCAATCAGCCCCAGCATTTT.

CDR3 in amino acids: CASSTGRIEAFF. CDR3 bases: TGTGCCAGCAGCACGGGACGTATTGAAGCTTTCTTT. This chain links TRBV7-9 with TRBJ1-1; weak D call: TRBD1 (5 bases). V was pared by 5 bases and J by 7 bases, with 11 bases between. The CDR3 is made up of 12 amino acids. Germline CDR1 SEHNR, CDR2 FQNEAQ (reference sequence).

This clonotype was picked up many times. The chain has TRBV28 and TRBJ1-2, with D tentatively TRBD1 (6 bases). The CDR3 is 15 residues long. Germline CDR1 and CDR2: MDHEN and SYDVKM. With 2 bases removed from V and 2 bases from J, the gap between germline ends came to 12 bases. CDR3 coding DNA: TGTGCCAGCAGTTTAGAACAGGGAAGGAACTATGGCTACACCTTC. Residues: CASSLEQGRNYGYTF.

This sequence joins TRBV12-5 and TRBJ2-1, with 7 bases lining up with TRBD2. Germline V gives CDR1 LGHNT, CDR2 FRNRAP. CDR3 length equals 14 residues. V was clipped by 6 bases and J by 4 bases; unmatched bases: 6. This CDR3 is CASGTLAAYNEQFF. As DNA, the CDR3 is TGTGCTAGTGGAACCCTAGCGGCATACAATGAGCAGTTCTTC.

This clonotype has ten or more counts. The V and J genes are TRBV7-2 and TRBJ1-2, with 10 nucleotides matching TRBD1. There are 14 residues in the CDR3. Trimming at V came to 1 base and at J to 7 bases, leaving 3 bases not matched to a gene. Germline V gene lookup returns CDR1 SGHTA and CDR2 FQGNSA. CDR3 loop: CASSLGTGGRGYTF. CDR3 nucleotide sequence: TGTGCCAGCAGCTTAGGGACAGGGGGTCGTGGCTACACCTTC.

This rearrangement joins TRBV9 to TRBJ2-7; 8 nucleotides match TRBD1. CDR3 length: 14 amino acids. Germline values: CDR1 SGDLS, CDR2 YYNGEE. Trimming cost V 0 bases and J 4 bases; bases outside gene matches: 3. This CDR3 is CASSVATGGYEQYF. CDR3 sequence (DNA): TGTGCCAGCAGCGTAGCTACAGGGGGGTACGAGCAGTACTTC.

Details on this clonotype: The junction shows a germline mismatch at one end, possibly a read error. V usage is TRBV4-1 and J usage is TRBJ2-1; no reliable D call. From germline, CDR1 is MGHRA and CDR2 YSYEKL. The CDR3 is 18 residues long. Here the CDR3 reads CASSQDDPPFRSYNERFF. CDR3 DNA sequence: TGCGCCAGCAGCCAAGATGACCCCCCGTTTAGATCCTACAATGAGCGGTTCTTC.

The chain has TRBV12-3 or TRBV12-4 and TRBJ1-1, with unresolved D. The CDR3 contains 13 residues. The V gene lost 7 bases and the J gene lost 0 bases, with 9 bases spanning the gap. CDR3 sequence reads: CASTTDMNTEAFF. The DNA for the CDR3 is TGTGCCAGCACCACAGACATGAACACTGAAGCTTTCTTT.

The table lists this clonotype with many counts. The CDR3 DNA follows: TGTGCCAGCAGCATTCCGGGACTAGCAGACACCGGGGAGCTGTTTTTT. This translates into CASSIPGLADTGELFF. The chain carries TRBV11-1 and TRBJ2-2; 9 nucleotides agree with TRBD2. Germline CDR1 reads SGHAT; CDR2 reads FQDESV (reference sequence). V lost 5 bases and J lost 3; bases outside the gene matches: 7. This CDR3 spans 16 amino acids.

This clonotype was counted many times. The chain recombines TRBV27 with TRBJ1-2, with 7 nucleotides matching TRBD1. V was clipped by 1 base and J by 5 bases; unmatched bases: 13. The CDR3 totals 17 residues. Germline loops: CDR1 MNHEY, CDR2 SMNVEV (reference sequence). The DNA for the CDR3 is TGTGCCAGCAGTTTATTGGGCCCAAGACAGGGATTTTATGGCTACACCTTC. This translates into CASSLLGPRQGFYGYTF.

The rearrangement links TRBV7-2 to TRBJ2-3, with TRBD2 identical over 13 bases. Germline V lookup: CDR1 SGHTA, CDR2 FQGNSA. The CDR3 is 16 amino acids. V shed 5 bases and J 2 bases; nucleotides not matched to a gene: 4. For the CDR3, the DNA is TGTGCCAGCAGCCCAGGGACTAGCGGGAACACAGATACGCAGTATTTT. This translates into CASSPGTSGNTDTQYF.

CDR3 nucleotides: TGTGCCACCTGGGGACTAGCGGGAGGAAATGAGCAGTTCTTC. Translated, it gives CATWGLAGGNEQFF. V and J are TRBV28 and TRBJ2-1; 15 nucleotides agree with TRBD2. Germline assignment: CDR1 MDHEN and CDR2 SYDVKM. The CDR3 has 14 amino acids. V trimming: 10 bases; J trimming: 7 bases; junction bases outside the gene matches: 5. Drawing the rest from reference TRBV28 and TRBJ2-1, the complete variable domain is DVKVTQSSRYLVKRTGEKVFLECVQDMDHENMFWYRQDPGLGLRLIYFSYDVKMKEKGDIPEGYSVSREKKERFSLILESASTNQTSMYLCATWGLAGGNEQFFGPGTRLTVL.

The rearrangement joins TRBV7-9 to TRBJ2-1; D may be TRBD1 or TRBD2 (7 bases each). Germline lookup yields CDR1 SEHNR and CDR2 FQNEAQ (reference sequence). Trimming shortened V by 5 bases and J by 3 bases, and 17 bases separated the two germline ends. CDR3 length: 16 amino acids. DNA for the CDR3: TGTGCCAGCAGCATACGGGGGAGGGGGCTCTACAATGAGCAGTTCTTC. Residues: CASSIRGRGLYNEQFF.

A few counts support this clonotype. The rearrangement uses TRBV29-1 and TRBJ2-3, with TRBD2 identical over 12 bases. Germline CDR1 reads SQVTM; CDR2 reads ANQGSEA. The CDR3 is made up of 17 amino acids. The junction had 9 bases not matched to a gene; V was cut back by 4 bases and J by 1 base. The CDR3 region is CSVAGTSGPSGTDTQYF. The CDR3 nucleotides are TGCAGCGTTGCTGGGACTAGCGGGCCGTCGGGCACAGATACGCAGTATTTT.

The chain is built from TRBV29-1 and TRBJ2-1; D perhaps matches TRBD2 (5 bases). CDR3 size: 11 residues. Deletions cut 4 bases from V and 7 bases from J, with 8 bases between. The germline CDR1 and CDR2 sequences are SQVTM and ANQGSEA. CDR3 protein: CSVAGRNEQFF. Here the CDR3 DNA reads TGCAGCGTTGCGGGAAGGAATGAGCAGTTCTTC.

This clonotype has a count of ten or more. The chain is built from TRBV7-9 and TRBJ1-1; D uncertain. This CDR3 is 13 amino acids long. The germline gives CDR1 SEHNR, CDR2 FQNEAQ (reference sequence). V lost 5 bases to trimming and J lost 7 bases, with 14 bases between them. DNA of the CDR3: TGTGCCAGCAGCCCCCTTGGACGTATTGAAGCTTTCTTT. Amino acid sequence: CASSPLGRIEAFF.

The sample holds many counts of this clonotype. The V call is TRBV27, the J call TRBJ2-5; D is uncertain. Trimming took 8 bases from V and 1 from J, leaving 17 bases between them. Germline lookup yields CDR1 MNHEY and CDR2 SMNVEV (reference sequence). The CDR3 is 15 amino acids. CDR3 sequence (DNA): TGTGCCAGCGGCCGCCTAGGAATTTCCCAAGAGACCCAGTACTTC. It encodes CASGRLGISQETQYF.

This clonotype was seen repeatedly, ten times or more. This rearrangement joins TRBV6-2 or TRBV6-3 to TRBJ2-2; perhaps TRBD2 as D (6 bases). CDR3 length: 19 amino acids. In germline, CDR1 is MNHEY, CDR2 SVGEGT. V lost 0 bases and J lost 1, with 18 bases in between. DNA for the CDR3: TGTGCCAGCAGTTACTCTTCTCACGAGTGGGGGGAGAACACCGGGGAGCTGTTTTTT. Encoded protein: CASSYSSHEWGENTGELFF.

CDR3 amino acids: CASSHSTGGAENTEAFF. The DNA of the CDR3 is TGCGCCAGCAGCCACAGTACAGGGGGCGCCGAGAACACTGAAGCTTTCTTT. This rearrangement joins TRBV4-3 to TRBJ1-1; 9 positions match TRBD1. CDR1 and CDR2 from the germline V gene are LGHNA and YSLEER. The CDR3 runs to 17 residues. Trimming at V came to 3 bases and at J to 1 base, leaving 9 bases not matched to a gene.

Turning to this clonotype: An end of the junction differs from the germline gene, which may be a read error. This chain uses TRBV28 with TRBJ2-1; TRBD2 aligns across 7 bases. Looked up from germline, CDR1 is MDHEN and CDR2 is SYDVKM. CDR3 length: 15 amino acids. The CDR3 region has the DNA TGTGCCAGCAGCGTCCTAGCGGTCTTTCACAATGAGCGGTTCTTC. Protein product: CASSVLAVFHNERFF.

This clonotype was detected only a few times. This chain's CDR3 is CASSPGQADTQYF. For the CDR3, the DNA is TGTGCCAGCAGCCCCGGACAGGCAGATACGCAGTATTTT. This chain joins TRBV7-2 and TRBJ2-3; 7 nucleotides match TRBD1. The CDR3 runs to 13 residues. The V and J ends lost 5 bases and 4 bases, in that order; junction bases with no gene match: 3. CDR1 is SGHTA and CDR2 is FQGNSA in the germline V gene.